These T cell receptor beta chains were read from a single sample in a study of neoadjuvant anti-PD-1 for oral cavity cancer. The repertoire was sequenced with immunoSEQ multiplex PCR; TCRdb's copy has only in-frame clones and lacks some. The sample records approximately 74,000 clones, roughly 80% being singletons. This sample comprised PBMCs, obtained before nivolumab (anti-PD-1) treatment. These receptor sequences come from a person aged 35-79 years with oral cavity squamous cell carcinoma. Each CDR3 is given with its conserved first and last residue. D genes are given only for firm matches. Size is stated for part of the rows, as once, few or many counts, or as a class when the clone is expanded.

j_gene: TRBJ2-5
abundance: -
d_gene: TRBD1
v_gene: TRBV14
CDR3nt: TGTGCCAGCAGGCCAGGGGGCGCGGAGACCCAGTACTTC
CDR3aa: CASRPGGAETQYF

j_gene: TRBJ1-1
abundance: -
d_gene: -
v_gene: TRBV10-3
CDR3nt: TGTGCCATCAGTCTACAAGCCCGGACGATGGGGAATGAAGCTTTCTTT
CDR3aa: CAISLQARTMGNEAFF

j_gene: TRBJ1-3
abundance: -
d_gene: -
v_gene: TRBV29-1
CDR3nt: TGCAGCGTGGGGACTGGGGTTGGAAACACCATATATTTT
CDR3aa: CSVGTGVGNTIYF

j_gene: TRBJ2-7
abundance: -
d_gene: TRBD2
v_gene: TRBV19
CDR3nt: TGTGCCAGTACTAAAGCGGGAGGTCTCTACGAGCAGTACTTC
CDR3aa: CASTKAGGLYEQYF

j_gene: TRBJ2-1
abundance: once
d_gene: TRBD2
v_gene: TRBV11-3
CDR3nt: TGTGCCAGCTTTAAGGGACTAGCGGACAATGAGCAGTTCTTC
CDR3aa: CASFKGLADNEQFF

j_gene: TRBJ1-1
abundance: -
d_gene: -
v_gene: TRBV7-9
CDR3nt: TGTGCCAGCAGCGAAAGTGTTGGGGGCGCGAGCACTGAAGCTTTCTTT
CDR3aa: CASSESVGGASTEAFF

j_gene: TRBJ1-2
abundance: -
d_gene: -
v_gene: TRBV7-8
CDR3nt: TGTGCCAGCAGCCCTTCCGGGAACTATGGCTACACCTTC
CDR3aa: CASSPSGNYGYTF

j_gene: TRBJ1-4
abundance: -
d_gene: -
v_gene: TRBV5-1
CDR3nt: TGCGCCAGCAGCAGCAGGCTCGGGAGTGAAAAACTGTTTTTT
CDR3aa: CASSSRLGSEKLFF

j_gene: TRBJ2-3
abundance: -
d_gene: -
v_gene: TRBV6-6
CDR3nt: TGTGCCAGCAGTTACCGAAATCTCGATACGCAGTATTTT
CDR3aa: CASSYRNLDTQYF

j_gene: TRBJ2-5
abundance: once
d_gene: -
v_gene: TRBV5-4
CDR3nt: TGTGCCAGCAGCTTGGTGGATTTTGAGACCCAGTACTTC
CDR3aa: CASSLVDFETQYF

j_gene: TRBJ1-3
abundance: -
d_gene: -
v_gene: TRBV6-5
CDR3nt: TGTGCCAGCAGTTACTCCCCGGGACTTGGAAACACCATATATTTT
CDR3aa: CASSYSPGLGNTIYF

j_gene: TRBJ1-1
abundance: once
d_gene: -
v_gene: TRBV30
CDR3nt: TGTGCCTGGATCACGGCAGGACACTTGAACACTGAAGCTTTCTTT
CDR3aa: CAWITAGHLNTEAFF

j_gene: TRBJ2-7
abundance: -
d_gene: TRBD2
v_gene: TRBV6-5
CDR3nt: TGTGCCAGCGGGCAGCGGGAGGGGTACGAGCAGTACTTC
CDR3aa: CASGQREGYEQYF

j_gene: TRBJ1-5
abundance: -
d_gene: -
v_gene: TRBV7-8
CDR3nt: TGTGCCAGCAGCTTAGGGACAAGATACATTAGCAATCAGCCCCAGCATTTT
CDR3aa: CASSLGTRYISNQPQHF

j_gene: TRBJ2-5
abundance: -
d_gene: TRBD2
v_gene: TRBV2
CDR3nt: TGTGCCAGCAGTGAAGCGCTTCCGGGACTAGCGGGAGGGAAGGAGACCCAGTACTTC
CDR3aa: CASSEALPGLAGGKETQYF

j_gene: TRBJ2-3
abundance: -
d_gene: TRBD2
v_gene: TRBV10-3
CDR3nt: TGTGCCATCGGCGCTAGCGGGAGGCTCAGCACAGATACGCAGTATTTT
CDR3aa: CAIGASGRLSTDTQYF

j_gene: TRBJ1-2
abundance: -
d_gene: -
v_gene: TRBV9
CDR3nt: TGTGCCAGCAGCGTAGGGACCTACAACTATGGCTACACCTTC
CDR3aa: CASSVGTYNYGYTF

j_gene: TRBJ2-5
abundance: many
d_gene: -
v_gene: TRBV7-8
CDR3nt: TGTGCCAGCAGCCTTGAGGCACAGGGAGACAAGACCCAGTACTTC
CDR3aa: CASSLEAQGDKTQYF

j_gene: TRBJ1-1
abundance: -
d_gene: -
v_gene: TRBV5-1
CDR3nt: TGCGCCAGCAGCTTGGCCGGCCTTACGGGGACTGAAGCTTTCTTT
CDR3aa: CASSLAGLTGTEAFF

j_gene: TRBJ2-3
abundance: -
d_gene: TRBD2
v_gene: TRBV11-2
CDR3nt: TGTGCCAGCAGCCGGGGACTAGCGAACACAGATACGCAGTATTTT
CDR3aa: CASSRGLANTDTQYF

j_gene: TRBJ1-3
abundance: -
d_gene: -
v_gene: TRBV7-9
CDR3nt: TGTGCCAGCAGCCCGTGGGACCGGAGCTCTGGAAACACCATATATTTT
CDR3aa: CASSPWDRSSGNTIYF

j_gene: TRBJ2-1
abundance: few
d_gene: TRBD1
v_gene: TRBV27
CDR3nt: TGTGCCAGCAGTCCCTGGGGACAGGGGGCCGGTGAGCAGTTCTTC
CDR3aa: CASSPWGQGAGEQFF

j_gene: TRBJ2-7
abundance: -
d_gene: TRBD2
v_gene: TRBV10-3
CDR3nt: TGTGCCATCAGTGAGTCGAGCGGGAGGACCACCTACGAGCAGTACTTC
CDR3aa: CAISESSGRTTYEQYF

j_gene: TRBJ1-3
abundance: -
d_gene: -
v_gene: TRBV10-3
CDR3nt: TGTGCCATCAGTGAGGGCCTCTCTGGAAACACCATATATTTT
CDR3aa: CAISEGLSGNTIYF

j_gene: TRBJ1-5
abundance: once
d_gene: -
v_gene: TRBV28
CDR3nt: TGTGCCAGCAGTTTATCCGAGGACCGGAGCAATCAGCCCCAGCATTTT
CDR3aa: CASSLSEDRSNQPQHF

j_gene: TRBJ1-5
abundance: -
d_gene: -
v_gene: TRBV30
CDR3nt: TGTGCCTGTGAAACAGGAGATCAGCCCCAGCATTTT
CDR3aa: CACETGDQPQHF

j_gene: TRBJ1-2
abundance: -
d_gene: -
v_gene: TRBV10-2
CDR3nt: TGCGCCAGCAGTGAGGGAATTGGGGCGGGTGGCTACACCTTC
CDR3aa: CASSEGIGAGGYTF

j_gene: TRBJ2-1
abundance: -
d_gene: -
v_gene: TRBV2
CDR3nt: TGTGCCAGCAGGCGCTACAATGAGCAGTTCTTC
CDR3aa: CASRRYNEQFF

j_gene: TRBJ2-3
abundance: -
d_gene: TRBD2
v_gene: TRBV9
CDR3nt: TGTGCCAGCAGCGGGCGACTAGCGGGAACCCTTAGCACAGATACGCAGTATTTT
CDR3aa: CASSGRLAGTLSTDTQYF

j_gene: TRBJ1-5
abundance: -
d_gene: -
v_gene: TRBV6-6
CDR3nt: TGTGCCAGCAGTTACTCGGAAAATCAGCCCCAGCATTTT
CDR3aa: CASSYSENQPQHF

j_gene: TRBJ2-2
abundance: -
d_gene: TRBD2
v_gene: TRBV9
CDR3nt: TGTGCCAGCAGCGTAGACTCTAGCGGGGTCACCGGGGAGCTGTTTTTT
CDR3aa: CASSVDSSGVTGELFF

j_gene: TRBJ2-2
abundance: few
d_gene: -
v_gene: TRBV5-1
CDR3nt: TGCGCCAGCAGCTTGACCGCCGCGGCGACCGGGGAGCTGTTTTTT
CDR3aa: CASSLTAAATGELFF

j_gene: TRBJ1-5
abundance: -
d_gene: TRBD1
v_gene: TRBV2
CDR3nt: TGTGCCAGCAGCCCCGGGACAGGGTCGAAGCCCCAGCATTTT
CDR3aa: CASSPGTGSKPQHF

j_gene: TRBJ1-3
abundance: -
d_gene: -
v_gene: TRBV5-1
CDR3nt: TGCGCCAGCAGCCCCTCAACGACAGGCGCCGGAAACACCATATATTTT
CDR3aa: CASSPSTTGAGNTIYF

j_gene: TRBJ2-5
abundance: once
d_gene: TRBD2
v_gene: TRBV19
CDR3nt: TGTGCCAGTAGCCTGGGAGGACTAGCAATAGAGACCCAGTACTTC
CDR3aa: CASSLGGLAIETQYF

j_gene: TRBJ2-7
abundance: -
d_gene: -
v_gene: TRBV6-1
CDR3nt: TGTGCCAGCAGCGCACGGCAGGGGCAAACATACGAGCAGTACTTC
CDR3aa: CASSARQGQTYEQYF

j_gene: TRBJ2-7
abundance: -
d_gene: TRBD2
v_gene: TRBV15
CDR3nt: TGTGCCACCAGCAGAGTCGCGTCAAGCGGGGGACACTACGAGCAGTACTTC
CDR3aa: CATSRVASSGGHYEQYF

j_gene: TRBJ1-2
abundance: -
d_gene: -
v_gene: TRBV6-1
CDR3nt: TGTGCCAGCAGTGGGGAGGGGGTTGGCTACACCTTC
CDR3aa: CASSGEGVGYTF

j_gene: TRBJ1-2
abundance: -
d_gene: -
v_gene: TRBV6-6
CDR3nt: TGTGCCAGCAGTTACGAACAGTCTTTTAACTATGGCTACACCTTC
CDR3aa: CASSYEQSFNYGYTF

j_gene: TRBJ1-1
abundance: -
d_gene: -
v_gene: TRBV7-8
CDR3nt: TGTGCCAGCAGCCCCTCCGGCACAAGCAACACTGAAGCTTTCTTT
CDR3aa: CASSPSGTSNTEAFF

j_gene: TRBJ1-2
abundance: -
d_gene: -
v_gene: TRBV7-9
CDR3nt: TGTGCCAGCAGCGATGACAACAACTATGGCTACACCTTC
CDR3aa: CASSDDNNYGYTF

j_gene: TRBJ2-7
abundance: -
d_gene: -
v_gene: TRBV6-1
CDR3nt: TGTGCCAGCAGTGAAGGAATGGTGCTGTACGAGCAGTACTTC
CDR3aa: CASSEGMVLYEQYF

j_gene: TRBJ1-4
abundance: -
d_gene: -
v_gene: TRBV5-1
CDR3nt: TGCGCCAGCAGCTTGGGCGTCACCTCAACTAATGAAAAACTGTTTTTT
CDR3aa: CASSLGVTSTNEKLFF

j_gene: TRBJ1-1
abundance: -
d_gene: TRBD1
v_gene: TRBV5-6
CDR3nt: TGTGCCAGCAGCAGTTTGTGGGCCGGGACAGTAAACACTGAAGCTTTCTTT
CDR3aa: CASSSLWAGTVNTEAFF

j_gene: TRBJ2-3
abundance: -
d_gene: -
v_gene: TRBV6-1
CDR3nt: TGTGCCAGCAGTGAAGGCGGCAACACAGATACGCAGTATTTT
CDR3aa: CASSEGGNTDTQYF

j_gene: TRBJ2-1
abundance: -
d_gene: -
v_gene: TRBV6-5
CDR3nt: TGTGCCAGCAGCTCACGCGGGCGTTTCAATGAGCAGTTCTTC
CDR3aa: CASSSRGRFNEQFF

j_gene: TRBJ1-5
abundance: -
d_gene: -
v_gene: TRBV19
CDR3nt: TGTGCCAGTAGTATCGTCGGGAATCAGCCCCAGCATTTT
CDR3aa: CASSIVGNQPQHF

j_gene: TRBJ2-7
abundance: once
d_gene: -
v_gene: TRBV6-5
CDR3nt: TGTGCCAGCAGCTCCGGGCCCCGCTCCTACGAGCAGTACTTC
CDR3aa: CASSSGPRSYEQYF

j_gene: TRBJ2-3
abundance: -
d_gene: TRBD2
v_gene: TRBV11-2
CDR3nt: TGTGCCAGCTCAAGTGGGGGGGGGACAGATACGCAGTATTTT
CDR3aa: CASSSGGGTDTQYF

j_gene: TRBJ1-5
abundance: -
d_gene: -
v_gene: TRBV7-9
CDR3nt: TGTGCCAGCAGCCTATGGGGTGAGCCCCAGCATTTT
CDR3aa: CASSLWGEPQHF

j_gene: TRBJ2-7
abundance: -
d_gene: TRBD1
v_gene: TRBV11-1
CDR3nt: TGTGCCAGCAGCGACACAGGGGTCGGCACCTACGAGCAGTACTTC
CDR3aa: CASSDTGVGTYEQYF

j_gene: TRBJ1-4
abundance: -
d_gene: -
v_gene: TRBV6-5
CDR3nt: TGTGCCAGCAGTTACTCAGGACAGACTAATGAAAAACTGTTTTTT
CDR3aa: CASSYSGQTNEKLFF

j_gene: TRBJ2-1
abundance: -
d_gene: -
v_gene: TRBV10-1
CDR3nt: TGCGCCAGCGGTGGGGTAGCGCGCAATGAGCAGTTCTTC
CDR3aa: CASGGVARNEQFF

j_gene: TRBJ2-2
abundance: -
d_gene: -
v_gene: TRBV25-1
CDR3nt: TGTGCCAGCACCCCCTACGACACCGGGGAGCTGTTTTTT
CDR3aa: CASTPYDTGELFF

j_gene: TRBJ1-2
abundance: once
d_gene: TRBD1
v_gene: TRBV10-3
CDR3nt: TGTGCCATCAGGACAGGGGAGAGCGCAAACTATGGCTACACCTTC
CDR3aa: CAIRTGESANYGYTF

j_gene: TRBJ2-7
abundance: few
d_gene: -
v_gene: TRBV11-3
CDR3nt: TGTGCCAGCAGCTTAGATGAAACAGAGGAGCAGTACTTC
CDR3aa: CASSLDETEEQYF

j_gene: TRBJ2-7
abundance: -
d_gene: -
v_gene: TRBV7-9
CDR3nt: TGTGCCAGCACCCCCCTTGGTTCGGTTGGGCAGTACTTC
CDR3aa: CASTPLGSVGQYF

j_gene: TRBJ2-1
abundance: -
d_gene: TRBD1
v_gene: TRBV28
CDR3nt: TGTGCCAGCAGTTTGGGCCAGGGGGCTCGGAATGAGCAGTTCTTC
CDR3aa: CASSLGQGARNEQFF

j_gene: TRBJ2-1
abundance: -
d_gene: -
v_gene: TRBV11-2
CDR3nt: TGTGCCAGCAGCTTAGCAATCACCTACAATGAGCAGTTCTTC
CDR3aa: CASSLAITYNEQFF

j_gene: TRBJ2-7
abundance: -
d_gene: TRBD1
v_gene: TRBV14
CDR3nt: TGTGCCAGCAGTTCCCGGGACAGGGAGTACGAGCAGTACTTC
CDR3aa: CASSSRDREYEQYF